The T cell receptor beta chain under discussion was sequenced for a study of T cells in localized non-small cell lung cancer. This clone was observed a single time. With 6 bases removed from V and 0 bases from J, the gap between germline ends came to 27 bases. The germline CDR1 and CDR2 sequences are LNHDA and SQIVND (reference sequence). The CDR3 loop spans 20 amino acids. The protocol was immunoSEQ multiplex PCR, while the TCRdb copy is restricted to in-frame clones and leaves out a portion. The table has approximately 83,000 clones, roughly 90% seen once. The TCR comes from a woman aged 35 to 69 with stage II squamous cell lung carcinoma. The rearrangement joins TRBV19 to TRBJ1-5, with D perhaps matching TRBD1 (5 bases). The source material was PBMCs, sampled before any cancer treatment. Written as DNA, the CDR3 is TGTGCCAGTAGCCCCCTCAACACGGGGCCTGCGGCGTATAGCAATCAGCCCCAGCATTTT. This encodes CASSPLNTGPAAYSNQPQHF.